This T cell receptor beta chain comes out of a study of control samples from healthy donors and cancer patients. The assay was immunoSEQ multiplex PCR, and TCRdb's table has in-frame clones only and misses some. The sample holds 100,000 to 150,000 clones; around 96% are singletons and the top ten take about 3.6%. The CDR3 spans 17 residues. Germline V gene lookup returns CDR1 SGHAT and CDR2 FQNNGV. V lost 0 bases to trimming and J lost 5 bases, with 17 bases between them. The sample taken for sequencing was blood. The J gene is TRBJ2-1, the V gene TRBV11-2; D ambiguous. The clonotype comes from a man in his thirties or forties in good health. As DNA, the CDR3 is TGTGCCAGCAGCTTAGATAGGAATCGAAGAGGCGACAATGAGCAGTTCTTC. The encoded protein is CASSLDRNRRGDNEQFF.